This T cell receptor (beta chain) emerged from a study of PD-1 blockade in classical Hodgkin lymphoma. As to time point: cycle 4 day 1 (C4D1), after less than 7 weeks of nivolumab. All patients experienced relapse after autologous stem cell transplantation, and brentuximab vedotin exposure was variable. The V gene's germline CDR1 is MNHEY and CDR2 SVGAGI. The trim removed 7 bases at V and 2 bases at J, leaving 5 bases unmatched. CDR3 length equals 15 residues. Remarks on this clone: Antigen unknown.

General observations from the study: Reported baseline diversity: healthy donors highest, relapsed/refractory patients lowest. Whatever underlies the repertoire differences (possibly disease activity or prior therapy) remains undefined.

Sequencing was performed with immunoSEQ multiplex PCR; in TCRdb, only in-frame clones are kept and a portion is missing. Of 25,000 to 40,000 clones detected, 70% to 80% appear once; the ten largest clones hold under 4.5%. The sequencing here drew on peripheral blood mononuclear cells (PBMCs), taken before the fourth cycle of nivolumab. This TCR was recovered from a human donor with classical Hodgkin lymphoma. The rearrangement uses TRBV6-5 and TRBJ2-5; TRBD2 matches at 12 bases. CDR3 sequence reads: CASKLAGGRQETQYF. The CDR3 DNA sequence: TGTGCCAGCAAACTAGCGGGAGGCAGGCAAGAGACCCAGTACTTC.